This TCR beta chain was sequenced during a study of cytomegalovirus exposure and HLA in healthy donors. Study as a whole: Membership in the Caucasian-associated ancestry cluster was found for 81% of 300 to 400 genotyped donors.

The germline CDR1 and CDR2 sequences are SQVTM and ANQGSEA. The CDR3 consists of 14 residues. Trimming took 3 bases from V and 1 from J; bases not matched to a gene: 3. Both 60 Vbeta primers and 13 Jbeta primers went into the PCR. Generated by immunoSEQ multiplex PCR, the TCRdb table keeps only in-frame clones and is missing some. The sample carries under 200,000 clones, around 77% recorded once. Study findings and constraints: One cluster of highly shared sequence variants probably arose as a sequencing artifact.

On this clone itself: Its antigen remains unidentified.

This receptor was identified in a man aged 55 to 70 in good health and CMV-seronegative. The chain combines TRBV29-1 with TRBJ2-5; 9 bases map to TRBD2. Sample: PBMCs. The chain's CDR3 is CSVDLAGVQETQYF. The DNA for the CDR3 is TGCAGCGTTGACTTAGCGGGAGTCCAAGAGACCCAGTACTTC.